These T cell receptor beta chains were read from a single sample in a study of multiple sclerosis patients with progressive multifocal leukoencephalopathy. Profiled with immunoSEQ multiplex PCR; TCRdb holds only in-frame clones, not every one. The sample has 30,000 or so clones; about 90% are singletons. The specimen was PBMCs, collected from a patient treated with natalizumab. These receptors were collected from a human donor with progressive multifocal leukoencephalopathy. CDR3s include the opening cysteine and the closing phenylalanine or tryptophan. A D gene is named only where the DNA matches it firmly. Rows give clone size only sometimes, using once, few, many, or a class for an expanded clone.

V gene: TRBV10-3
J gene: TRBJ1-1
D gene: .
clone size: .
CDR3 DNA: TGTGCCATCAGGGGGTCTACAGCTGATGGGACTGAAGCTTTCTTT
CDR3 protein: CAIRGSTADGTEAFF

V gene: TRBV27
J gene: TRBJ1-6
D gene: .
clone size: .
CDR3 DNA: TGTGCCAGTATGGGCCGTGGGCAGTATAATTCACCCCTCCACTTT
CDR3 protein: CASMGRGQYNSPLHF

V gene: TRBV19
J gene: TRBJ2-6
D gene: .
clone size: .
CDR3 DNA: TGTGCCAGTATAGCCGCGTCGGTGCAAGGGGCCAACGTCCTGACTTTC
CDR3 protein: CASIAASVQGANVLTF

V gene: TRBV19
J gene: TRBJ1-1
D gene: .
clone size: .
CDR3 DNA: TGTGCCAGTAGTATTAAGAACACTGAAGCTTTCTTT
CDR3 protein: CASSIKNTEAFF

V gene: TRBV6-4
J gene: TRBJ1-2
D gene: TRBD1
clone size: .
CDR3 DNA: TGTGCCACCGCTCCCTTTAGGACAGGGGGCTATGGCTACACCTTC
CDR3 protein: CATAPFRTGGYGYTF

V gene: TRBV2
J gene: TRBJ2-1
D gene: TRBD2
clone size: .
CDR3 DNA: TGTGCCAGCAGTGAAACTAGCGGGAGCTCCTACAATGAGCAGTTCTTC
CDR3 protein: CASSETSGSSYNEQFF

V gene: TRBV29-1
J gene: TRBJ1-2
D gene: .
clone size: .
CDR3 DNA: TGCAGCGATGGGGGACCCGGCGAGAGCTACACCTTC
CDR3 protein: CSDGGPGESYTF

V gene: TRBV7-9
J gene: TRBJ1-2
D gene: .
clone size: .
CDR3 DNA: TGTGCCAGCAGCTTGGCCAGGCAGGGCCCTGGCTACACCTTC
CDR3 protein: CASSLARQGPGYTF

V gene: TRBV6-5
J gene: TRBJ1-1
D gene: TRBD1
clone size: .
CDR3 DNA: TGTGCCAGCAGTTACTCAGGGACAGCTGAAGCTTTCTTT
CDR3 protein: CASSYSGTAEAFF

V gene: TRBV20-1
J gene: TRBJ1-1
D gene: .
clone size: .
CDR3 DNA: TGCAGTGCAGGGAGCAGGGTCGCTTTCTTT
CDR3 protein: CSAGSRVAFF

V gene: TRBV19
J gene: TRBJ1-2
D gene: .
clone size: .
CDR3 DNA: TGTGCCAGTAGTATTGTCGCCGAGGGGGGCTACACCTTC
CDR3 protein: CASSIVAEGGYTF

V gene: TRBV7-8
J gene: TRBJ1-4
D gene: .
clone size: .
CDR3 DNA: TGTGCCAGCACTCAAAGGGCATTAAGTGAAAAACTGTTTTTT
CDR3 protein: CASTQRALSEKLFF

V gene: TRBV29-1
J gene: TRBJ1-2
D gene: TRBD1
clone size: .
CDR3 DNA: TGCAGCGTTCTGAAGGGGACAGGGGATGGCTACACCTTC
CDR3 protein: CSVLKGTGDGYTF

V gene: TRBV6-1
J gene: TRBJ2-1
D gene: .
clone size: .
CDR3 DNA: TGTGCCAGCAGTGAAATCGGTGTGGCAGTAGTCTTC
CDR3 protein: CASSEIGVAVVF

V gene: TRBV27
J gene: TRBJ2-2
D gene: .
clone size: .
CDR3 DNA: TGTGCCAGCAACGACAGGACCGGGGAGCTGTTTTTT
CDR3 protein: CASNDRTGELFF

V gene: TRBV5-4
J gene: TRBJ1-1
D gene: .
clone size: .
CDR3 DNA: TGTGCCAGCAGCTTGGGAGCGAACACTGAAGCTTTCTTT
CDR3 protein: CASSLGANTEAFF

V gene: TRBV27
J gene: TRBJ2-2
D gene: TRBD2
clone size: .
CDR3 DNA: TGTGCCAGCAGTTTTAAAACGGGAGGCCGTGTCACCGGGGAGCTGTTTTTT
CDR3 protein: CASSFKTGGRVTGELFF

V gene: TRBV7-9
J gene: TRBJ2-7
D gene: TRBD1
clone size: once
CDR3 DNA: TGTGCCAGCAGCTCCGGACAGGGTGGGTACGAGCAGTACTTC
CDR3 protein: CASSSGQGGYEQYF

V gene: TRBV6-5
J gene: TRBJ1-2
D gene: .
clone size: .
CDR3 DNA: TGTGCCAGCAGTTACTCCGAGGTGGGCATACTCTATGGCTACACCTTC
CDR3 protein: CASSYSEVGILYGYTF

V gene: TRBV28
J gene: TRBJ1-2
D gene: TRBD1
clone size: .
CDR3 DNA: TGTGCCACCCACAGGGGGCTTAACTATGGCTACACCTTC
CDR3 protein: CATHRGLNYGYTF

V gene: TRBV7-2
J gene: TRBJ1-1
D gene: .
clone size: .
CDR3 DNA: TGTGCCAGCAGCCTCAGGGGAGCGTACACTGAAGCTTTCTTT
CDR3 protein: CASSLRGAYTEAFF

V gene: TRBV4-3
J gene: TRBJ2-2
D gene: .
clone size: .
CDR3 DNA: TGCGCCAGCAGCCAAGATTTTGGCGGGGTCACCGGGGAGCTGTTTTTT
CDR3 protein: CASSQDFGGVTGELFF

V gene: TRBV13
J gene: TRBJ1-3
D gene: TRBD1
clone size: .
CDR3 DNA: TGTGCCAGCAGCTTTCCCCAGGGACAGTTTTCTGGAAACACCATATATTTT
CDR3 protein: CASSFPQGQFSGNTIYF

V gene: TRBV29-1
J gene: TRBJ2-2
D gene: .
clone size: .
CDR3 DNA: TGCAGCGTTGGACAATCCGGGAACACCGGGGAGCTGTTTTTT
CDR3 protein: CSVGQSGNTGELFF

V gene: TRBV5-1
J gene: TRBJ2-1
D gene: .
clone size: .
CDR3 DNA: TGCGCCAGCGGACTGCGGGGGCTAGAACACAATGAGCAGTTCTTC
CDR3 protein: CASGLRGLEHNEQFF

V gene: TRBV7-9
J gene: TRBJ2-7
D gene: .
clone size: .
CDR3 DNA: TGTGCCAGCAGCCCCAAGACTAGCTCCTACGAGCAGTACTTC
CDR3 protein: CASSPKTSSYEQYF

V gene: TRBV25-1
J gene: TRBJ2-2
D gene: .
clone size: .
CDR3 DNA: TGTGCCAGCAGTGGGGACCGATTTTGGGGGGAGCTGTTTTTT
CDR3 protein: CASSGDRFWGELFF

V gene: TRBV4-3
J gene: TRBJ1-4
D gene: TRBD1
clone size: once
CDR3 DNA: TGCGCCAGCAGCCAAGAGAGAGCAGGGGGTCGAGAAAAACTGTTTTTT
CDR3 protein: CASSQERAGGREKLFF

V gene: TRBV9
J gene: TRBJ1-3
D gene: .
clone size: .
CDR3 DNA: TGTGCCAGCAGCGTGACAGACTCTGGAAACACCATATATTTT
CDR3 protein: CASSVTDSGNTIYF

V gene: TRBV5-1
J gene: TRBJ1-2
D gene: TRBD1
clone size: .
CDR3 DNA: TGCGCCAGCAGCTTGGAGGGACAGGGGGTCTATGGCTACACCTTC
CDR3 protein: CASSLEGQGVYGYTF

V gene: TRBV19
J gene: TRBJ1-3
D gene: .
clone size: few
CDR3 DNA: TGTGCCAGTAGTATCCAGGGGACTGGAAACACCATATATTTT
CDR3 protein: CASSIQGTGNTIYF

V gene: TRBV7-3
J gene: TRBJ2-1
D gene: TRBD2
clone size: .
CDR3 DNA: TGTGCCAGCAGCTCCAGGGGCTCGTTTAGCGGGAGTAATAATGAGCAGTTCTTC
CDR3 protein: CASSSRGSFSGSNNEQFF

V gene: TRBV7-2
J gene: TRBJ2-3
D gene: TRBD2
clone size: few
CDR3 DNA: TGTGCCAGCAGCTTTAGCGGGAGGACAGATACGCAGTATTTT
CDR3 protein: CASSFSGRTDTQYF

V gene: TRBV4-3
J gene: TRBJ1-1
D gene: .
clone size: .
CDR3 DNA: TGCGCCAGCAGCTCGGCTGGGGGATTGGGCACTGAAGCTTTCTTT
CDR3 protein: CASSSAGGLGTEAFF

V gene: TRBV6-6
J gene: TRBJ1-1
D gene: .
clone size: .
CDR3 DNA: TGTGCCAGCAGATCAGATTCCGGGTTGACTGAAGCTTTCTTT
CDR3 protein: CASRSDSGLTEAFF

V gene: TRBV9
J gene: TRBJ2-7
D gene: TRBD2
clone size: few
CDR3 DNA: TGTGCCAGCAGCCTAGATGCGGGAGTTACCCCCTACGAGCAGTACTTC
CDR3 protein: CASSLDAGVTPYEQYF

V gene: TRBV30
J gene: TRBJ1-4
D gene: .
clone size: .
CDR3 DNA: TGTGCCTGGAAGGATGGTGGTGAAAAACTGTTTTTT
CDR3 protein: CAWKDGGEKLFF

V gene: TRBV27
J gene: TRBJ2-7
D gene: TRBD1
clone size: .
CDR3 DNA: TGTGCCAGCAGTTCAATCCCTGGACAGGGAACGCAGTACTTC
CDR3 protein: CASSSIPGQGTQYF

V gene: TRBV28
J gene: TRBJ2-7
D gene: .
clone size: .
CDR3 DNA: TGTGCCAGCAGTTTTATAGGATTTTACGAGCAGTACTTC
CDR3 protein: CASSFIGFYEQYF

V gene: TRBV19
J gene: TRBJ2-3
D gene: .
clone size: .
CDR3 DNA: TGTGCCAGTAAGGACCCGGGCCCCGCAGATACGCAGTATTTT
CDR3 protein: CASKDPGPADTQYF

V gene: TRBV5-1
J gene: TRBJ2-5
D gene: .
clone size: once
CDR3 DNA: TGCGCCAGCAGCTCAGGACAGACGACTCAAGAGACCCAGTACTTC
CDR3 protein: CASSSGQTTQETQYF

V gene: TRBV28
J gene: TRBJ1-5
D gene: .
clone size: .
CDR3 DNA: TGTGCCAGCTCCGACGGGAATCAGCCCCAGCATTTT
CDR3 protein: CASSDGNQPQHF

V gene: TRBV6-1
J gene: TRBJ2-5
D gene: TRBD1
clone size: .
CDR3 DNA: TGTGCCAGCAGCCGACAGGGGGAGACCCAGTACTTC
CDR3 protein: CASSRQGETQYF

V gene: TRBV5-1
J gene: TRBJ1-2
D gene: .
clone size: .
CDR3 DNA: TGCGCCAGCAGCTTGGCCCAGGAAGGTGGCTACACCTTC
CDR3 protein: CASSLAQEGGYTF

V gene: TRBV16
J gene: TRBJ1-2
D gene: .
clone size: .
CDR3 DNA: TGTGCCAGCGTAACACGGACAGTGGCAGAGGGCTACACCTTC
CDR3 protein: CASVTRTVAEGYTF

V gene: TRBV6-5
J gene: TRBJ1-2
D gene: TRBD1
clone size: .
CDR3 DNA: TGTGCCAGCAGCCCGACAGGGGACTATGGCTACACCTTC
CDR3 protein: CASSPTGDYGYTF

V gene: TRBV5-4
J gene: TRBJ1-4
D gene: .
clone size: .
CDR3 DNA: TGTGCCAGCAGCTTATTTCGAGGGGTCGGGGAAAAACTGTTTTTT
CDR3 protein: CASSLFRGVGEKLFF

V gene: TRBV11-2
J gene: TRBJ2-1
D gene: .
clone size: once
CDR3 DNA: TGTGCCAGCAGCTTAGTGGCCAGCTCCTACAATGAGCAGTTCTTC
CDR3 protein: CASSLVASSYNEQFF

V gene: TRBV9
J gene: TRBJ1-1
D gene: .
clone size: .
CDR3 DNA: TGTGCCAGCAGCGTAGCTAGTATACCCGTCCAAGCTTTCTTT
CDR3 protein: CASSVASIPVQAFF

V gene: TRBV5-6
J gene: TRBJ2-7
D gene: .
clone size: .
CDR3 DNA: TGTGCCAGCACCGAGGACCGCATTAGGGAGCAGTACTTC
CDR3 protein: CASTEDRIREQYF

V gene: TRBV7-8
J gene: TRBJ2-1
D gene: .
clone size: .
CDR3 DNA: TGTGCCAGCAGCTTAAGGAGGGGAGCATCCTTCTACAATGAGCAGTTCTTC
CDR3 protein: CASSLRRGASFYNEQFF

V gene: TRBV5-1
J gene: TRBJ2-7
D gene: .
clone size: .
CDR3 DNA: TGCGCCAGCAGCTTCGTCGGCAGCTCCTACGAGCAGTACTTC
CDR3 protein: CASSFVGSSYEQYF

V gene: TRBV12-5
J gene: TRBJ2-1
D gene: TRBD2
clone size: .
CDR3 DNA: TGTGCTAGTGGCTACGGACTAGCGGGTTACAATGAGCAGTTCTTC
CDR3 protein: CASGYGLAGYNEQFF

V gene: TRBV12-5
J gene: TRBJ2-1
D gene: .
clone size: .
CDR3 DNA: TGTGCTAGTGGGCCCCAGGACGCCGGAATTCGCAATGAGCAGTTCTTC
CDR3 protein: CASGPQDAGIRNEQFF

V gene: TRBV29-1
J gene: TRBJ1-1
D gene: .
clone size: .
CDR3 DNA: TGCAGCGTTGTGGGGGATGGGGGGGCTGAAGCTTTCTTT
CDR3 protein: CSVVGDGGAEAFF

V gene: TRBV28
J gene: TRBJ2-1
D gene: TRBD2
clone size: .
CDR3 DNA: TGTGCCAGCAGGCCAACTAGCGGTTACAATGAGCAGTTCTTC
CDR3 protein: CASRPTSGYNEQFF

V gene: TRBV28
J gene: TRBJ1-1
D gene: .
clone size: .
CDR3 DNA: TGTGCCAGCAGTTTGCCCAGGGCAGGGGTTATAACTGAAGCTTTCTTT
CDR3 protein: CASSLPRAGVITEAFF

V gene: TRBV7-2
J gene: TRBJ2-5
D gene: .
clone size: .
CDR3 DNA: TGTGCCAGCAGCTTAGAAGTTGCGGAGACCCAGTACTTC
CDR3 protein: CASSLEVAETQYF

V gene: TRBV7-9
J gene: TRBJ1-2
D gene: TRBD1
clone size: .
CDR3 DNA: TGTGCCAGCAGTAAGGACAGGGTTGGAGGCTACACCTTC
CDR3 protein: CASSKDRVGGYTF